These 10 T cell receptor beta chains were sequenced from one sample in a study of cytomegalovirus exposure and HLA in healthy donors (dated by TCRdb to about 2017). Library construction relied on the immunoSEQ multiplex PCR assay. The multiplex PCR relied on a mix of 60 forward primers for TCR Vbeta segments and 13 reverse primers for TCR Jbeta segments. TCRdb stores this immuneACCESS table with in-frame sequences only. Part of the clones is absent; in the studies checked, under half of the shortfall reflects unresolved V genes, and no reason is known for the rest. The sample table holds 150,000 to 200,000 clones, of which about 69% were seen once. Less than 2.5% of the sample comes from the top ten. Material for sequencing was PBMCs. These receptors all stem from a human donor in good health.

This sequence joins TRBV2 and TRBJ2-1, with 14 positions matching TRBD2. The CDR3 is made up of 19 amino acids. Per the germline V gene, CDR1 is SNHLY and CDR2 is FYNNEI. V was clipped by 1 base and J by 1 base; unmatched bases: 6. The CDR3 DNA reads TGTGCCAGCAGTGAAGGGACTAGCGGGGGGTCATTATCCTACAATGAGCAGTTCTTC. Translated: CASSEGTSGGSLSYNEQFF.

The chain joins TRBV4-2 to TRBJ2-5; 11 positions agree with TRBD2. CDR1 and CDR2 from the germline V gene are LGHNA and YNFKEQ. The V segment lost 4 bases and the J segment 5 bases; nucleotides outside the gene matches: 9. CDR3 length: 16 amino acids. The CDR3 loop reads CASSRLQLAGEETQYF. CDR3 nucleotides: TGTGCCAGCAGCCGATTACAACTAGCGGGGGAGGAGACCCAGTACTTC.

The chain employs TRBV30 and TRBJ2-2, with no clear D. V was cut by 0 bases and J by 5 bases, with 7 bases left in between. The CDR3 sequence is 13 residues long. The germline gives CDR1 GTSNPN, CDR2 SVGIG (reference sequence). CDR3 in DNA: TGTGCCTGGAGTGTGCTAGTTACCGGGGAGCTGTTTTTT. Protein product: CAWSVLVTGELFF.

The gene calls are TRBV19 and TRBJ1-2; TRBD1 agrees at 7 bases. Germline CDR1 is LNHDA and CDR2 is SQIVND (reference sequence). This CDR3 contains 16 residues. With V trimmed by 3 bases and J by 5 bases, 12 bases remained unmatched. CDR3 DNA sequence: TGTGCCAGTAGTATCCCCCGGGCAGGGGGAGAGTATGGCTACACCTTC. This encodes CASSIPRAGGEYGYTF. Using reference TRBV19 and TRBJ1-2 for the parts outside the CDR3, the full variable domain is DGGITQSPKYLFRKEGQNVTLSCEQNLNHDAMYWYRQDPGQGLRLIYYSQIVNDFQKGDIAEGYSVSREKKESFPLTVTSAQKNPTAFYLCASSIPRAGGEYGYTFGSGTRLTVV.

The V gene is TRBV30, the J gene TRBJ1-1, with unresolved D. V was pared by 2 bases and J by 11 bases, with 9 bases between. CDR3 length equals 10 residues. Germline CDR1 is GTSNPN and CDR2 is SVGIG (reference sequence). CDR3 loop: CAWSTQKAFF. The DNA of the CDR3 is TGTGCCTGGAGTACTCAAAAGGCTTTCTTT.

V and J are TRBV5-1 and TRBJ1-2; TRBD1 matches 8 bases. This CDR3 has 15 amino acids. CDR1 and CDR2 from the germline V gene are SGHRS and YFSETQ. The J segment lost 8 bases and the V segment lost 3 bases, leaving 12 bases of the junction unmatched. The CDR3: CASSSTGQGVQGYTF. The CDR3 coding sequence is TGCGCCAGCAGCTCCACCGGACAGGGCGTCCAAGGCTACACCTTC.

CDR3 region: CAWSGTVPGQGNTEAFF. CDR3 DNA sequence: TGTGCCTGGAGTGGTACAGTCCCGGGACAGGGGAACACTGAAGCTTTCTTT. This chain joins TRBV30 and TRBJ1-1, with TRBD1 matching over 9 bases. The CDR3 has 17 residues. The germline V gene encodes CDR1 GTSNPN and CDR2 SVGIG (reference sequence). V was pared by 1 base and J by 1 base, with 10 bases of the junction left unmatched.

This clone was seen a handful of times. This rearrangement joins TRBV6-6 to TRBJ1-1; D remains ambiguous. Trimming took off 8 bases at V and 12 bases at J, with 13 bases between the two ends. Germline CDR1 reads MNHNY; CDR2 reads SVGAGI (reference sequence). This CDR3 region has 10 residues. The CDR3 region has the DNA TGTGCCAGCGGACTCCTGTCCTCTTTCTTT. This sequence encodes CASGLLSSFF.

The V call is TRBV5-1, the J call TRBJ2-3, with a tentative D call TRBD2 (5 bases). In germline, CDR1 is SGHRS, CDR2 YFSETQ. The V end was cut by 4 bases, the J end by 0 bases, with 15 bases between. There are 16 residues in the CDR3. The CDR3 DNA is TGCGCCAGCAGCCCCTTTGGCGGAGGCAGCACAGATACGCAGTATTTT. Translating gives CASSPFGGGSTDTQYF.

The J gene is TRBJ2-5, the V gene TRBV7-3, with 12 bases matching TRBD2. The CDR3 spans 15 residues. Per the germline V gene, CDR1 is SGHTA and CDR2 is FQGTGA. V was clipped by 5 bases and J by 2 bases; unmatched bases: 3. DNA of the CDR3: TGTGCCAGCAGCCCCGGGACTAGCGGGCAAGAGACCCAGTACTTC. Encoded protein: CASSPGTSGQETQYF.